The TCR beta chain under discussion was sequenced for a study of T cells in pancreatic ductal adenocarcinoma. Study outcomes and limitations: Blood clonality (around 0.066) did not differ significantly from tumor (about 0.12). This surgical cohort overrepresents the minority presenting with early-stage disease. Tumor-versus-blood clonality comparisons may be biased toward lower tumor diversity.

The selected patients with pancreatic ductal adenocarcinoma had surgery but no neoadjuvant therapy. The CDR3 totals 14 residues. Germline assignment: CDR1 SQVTM and CDR2 ANQGSEA. The germline V and J ends were trimmed by 5 bases and 0 bases, with 11 bases remaining between them. Profiling relied on immunoSEQ multiplex PCR, and the TCRdb table lists in-frame clones only, not all of them. The sample includes roughly 100,000 clones, nearly 95% of them seen just once. On this clone: Its antigen is not known.

The V gene is TRBV29-1, the J gene TRBJ2-1, with D hard to call. This clonotype originated in a human donor with pancreatic ductal adenocarcinoma. Sequenced: PBMCs. This CDR3 reads CSVNGWSSYNEQFF. CDR3 nucleotides: TGCAGCGTTAATGGTTGGAGCTCCTACAATGAGCAGTTCTTC.